The 16 T cell receptor beta chains presented below share a single source sample, sequenced in a study of blood T cell repertoires in COVID-19. Repertoires were generated with immunoSEQ multiplex PCR, while TCRdb's copy carries only in-frame clones and drops some. This sample has 250,000 to 350,000 clones, with around 92% found just once. Material: peripheral blood. The receptor source for this set is a man between 18 and 35 years old who had recovered from COVID-19.

The V gene is TRBV5-1, the J gene TRBJ1-1; D not certain. The germline V and J ends were trimmed by 2 bases and 5 bases, with 13 bases remaining between them. CDR1 and CDR2 from the germline V gene are SGHRS and YFSETQ. There are 14 residues in the CDR3. The CDR3 spells CASSFDGLETEAFF. CDR3 nucleotides: TGCGCCAGCAGCTTCGACGGCCTAGAAACTGAAGCTTTCTTT.

The rearrangement joins TRBV13 to TRBJ2-7; 7 nucleotides align to TRBD1. V lost 4 bases and J lost 3; bases outside the gene matches: 12. Germline CDR1 PRHDT, CDR2 FYEKMQ (reference sequence). The CDR3 consists of 16 residues. CDR3 coding DNA: TGTGCCAGCAGCTACAGGAAAGGGACAGAGTTCTACGAGCAGTACTTC. Translated: CASSYRKGTEFYEQYF.

A single count supports this clone. The chain recombines TRBV9 with TRBJ2-7, with a tentative D call TRBD2 (6 bases). The CDR3 consists of 16 residues. V was cut by 2 bases and J by 2 bases, with 17 bases left in between. Germline CDR1 SGDLS, CDR2 YYNGEE. The chain's CDR3 is CASSVKAGTGAYEQYF. CDR3 sequence (DNA): TGTGCCAGCAGCGTCAAGGCCGGGACGGGAGCCTACGAGCAGTACTTC.

This sequence joins TRBV9 and TRBJ2-2; 9 nucleotides line up with TRBD2. The CDR3 extends over 16 amino acids. Looked up from germline, CDR1 is SGDLS and CDR2 is YYNGEE. With 4 bases clipped from V and 4 bases from J, the junction kept 8 bases outside the gene matches. The CDR3 nucleotides read TGTGCCAGCAGCCCACAAGCGGGAGGAGGCACCGGGGAGCTGTTTTTT. Translated, it gives CASSPQAGGGTGELFF.

This chain uses TRBV11-2 with TRBJ2-1, with D maybe TRBD2 (6 bases). Germline V gene data show CDR1 as SGHAT and CDR2 as FQNNGV. V was pared by 5 bases and J by 4 bases, with 18 bases between. CDR3 length: 16 amino acids. CDR3 bases: TGTGCCAGCAGCGATCCGGGATCCCGGGGGTACAATGAGCAGTTCTTC. Protein sequence: CASSDPGSRGYNEQFF.

This chain links TRBV9 with TRBJ2-7; 11 bases agree with TRBD2. V lost 4 bases to trimming and J lost 4 bases; unmatched junction nucleotides: 10. Germline V gene lookup returns CDR1 SGDLS and CDR2 YYNGEE. The CDR3 extends over 16 amino acids. The CDR3 bases are TGTGCCAGCAGCCCCATAGCGGGGGGGACATCTTACGAGCAGTACTTC. Its translation is CASSPIAGGTSYEQYF.

This clone was detected a few times. V gene TRBV12-5 combines with J gene TRBJ1-2, with TRBD1 identical over 8 bases. The CDR3 loop spans 14 amino acids. V lost 4 bases, J lost 1 base, and 2 bases stayed unmatched. Germline V gene lookup returns CDR1 LGHNT and CDR2 FRNRAP. As DNA, the CDR3 is TGTGCTAGTGGTTGGGACAGGCATAACTATGGCTACACCTTC. Translating it yields CASGWDRHNYGYTF. Based on the CDR3 plus reference TRBV12-5 and TRBJ1-2, the full variable domain is DARVTQTPRHKVTEMGQEVTMRCQPILGHNTVFWYRQTMMQGLELLAYFRNRAPLDDSGMPKDRFSAEMPDATLATLKIQPSEPRDSAVYFCASGWDRHNYGYTFGSGTRLTVV.

The chain employs TRBV9 and TRBJ2-3, with D tentatively TRBD2 (6 bases). CDR3 length: 16 residues. Germline V gene lookup returns CDR1 SGDLS and CDR2 YYNGEE. Trimming shortened V by 0 bases and J by 0 bases, and 11 bases separated the two germline ends. In DNA form, the CDR3 reads TGTGCCAGCAGCGTAGTCTCTAGCGTTAGCACAGATACGCAGTATTTT. Amino acid sequence: CASSVVSSVSTDTQYF.

This sequence joins TRBV2 and TRBJ1-2; possible D gene TRBD1, 5 bases. Germline-derived CDR1 and CDR2 are SNHLY and FYNNEI. This CDR3 region has 14 residues. V lost 2 bases, J lost 7 bases, and 14 bases lay in between. The CDR3 loop is CASSESGISAGYTF. CDR3 DNA: TGTGCCAGCAGTGAATCAGGGATTTCGGCTGGCTACACCTTC.

The count of this clone is one. The chain uses TRBV11-1 and TRBJ2-1, with D perhaps TRBD2 (5 bases). V lost 1 base and J lost 6, with 13 bases in between. Germline lookup yields CDR1 SGHAT and CDR2 FQDESV (reference sequence). The CDR3 spans 15 residues. The CDR3 DNA follows: TGTGCCAGCAGCTTAGATGGAGGCCCAGGCAATGAGCAGTTCTTC. This gives the protein CASSLDGGPGNEQFF.

This clone showed up just a few times. The chain carries TRBV5-6 and TRBJ2-7; 10 bases fit TRBD2. This CDR3 region has 14 residues. Germline V lookup: CDR1 SGHDT, CDR2 YYEEEE. The trim removed 6 bases at V and 3 bases at J, leaving 6 bases unmatched. The CDR3 reads CASTGASGSYEQYF. The CDR3 coding sequence is TGTGCCAGCACCGGAGCTAGCGGGAGCTACGAGCAGTACTTC.

This clone was seen more than once but under ten times. The chain carries TRBV6-5 and TRBJ2-7, with unresolved D. There are 15 residues in the CDR3. Germline assignment: CDR1 MNHEY and CDR2 SVGAGI. The ends were cut back, 3 bases at V and 2 bases at J, with 14 bases in the middle. In DNA form, the CDR3 reads TGTGCCAGCAGTTATCTGGGCCCTTCAACCTACGAGCAGTACTTC. It is translated as CASSYLGPSTYEQYF.

The chain links TRBV10-3 to TRBJ2-5; TRBD1 matches at 7 bases. V lost 3 bases and J lost 5; bases outside the gene matches: 6. This CDR3 contains 14 residues. Germline loops: CDR1 ENHRY, CDR2 SYGVKD. CDR3 coding DNA: TGTGCCATCAGTGACACGACAGGGTTGGAGACCCAGTACTTC. Translated: CAISDTTGLETQYF.

The rearrangement links TRBV19 to TRBJ2-1, with 8 bases that match TRBD1. The J segment lost 2 bases and the V segment lost 0 bases, leaving 6 bases of the junction unmatched. This CDR3 region has 17 residues. Germline-derived CDR1 and CDR2 are LNHDA and SQIVND (reference sequence). The CDR3 sequence is CASSIDSPRGPYNEQFF. For the CDR3, the DNA is TGTGCCAGTAGTATAGATTCCCCCAGGGGGCCCTACAATGAGCAGTTCTTC.

The rearrangement uses TRBV10-3 and TRBJ2-1; D is unclear. With 1 base removed from V and 8 bases from J, the gap between germline ends came to 9 bases. CDR3 size: 13 residues. Per germline, CDR1 ENHRY and CDR2 SYGVKD. CDR3: CAISELTEDEQFF. The CDR3 DNA is TGTGCCATCAGTGAGTTGACCGAGGATGAGCAGTTCTTC.

The V and J genes are TRBV2 and TRBJ1-1; 7 positions match TRBD1. Germline trimming cut 7 bases from V and 1 base from J; bases unmatched to any gene: 9. Germline loops: CDR1 SNHLY, CDR2 FYNNEI. This CDR3 is 15 amino acids long. CDR3 in amino acids: CASTSTGEENTEAFF. In nucleotides, the CDR3 is TGTGCCAGCACCTCTACAGGGGAGGAGAACACTGAAGCTTTCTTT.